The source of this T cell receptor (beta chain) is a study of human T cells and chemical hapten exposure. Study at large: Each week of the approximately 26-week study, patients had diphenylcyclopropenone applied to the scalp. Findings and limits, study-wide: Alopecia in the donors means their immune response may deviate from healthy people's.

TCRdb recomputed calls from the RACE reads with MiXCR, one row per CDR3 protein. The sample records under 200,000 distinct CDR3 sequences, about 14% being singletons. Germline CDR1 MDHEN, CDR2 SYDVKM. The CDR3 has 16 residues. V shed 4 bases and J 1 base; nucleotides not matched to a gene: 8. The time point is: patch test 1, 2 weeks after DPC sensitization. Sample treatment: therapeutic diphenylcyclopropenone sensitization with weekly scalp DPC. This clonotype was recorded many times. The target antigen is unknown. The V and J genes are TRBV28 and TRBJ2-7; 9 nucleotides line up with TRBD1. The sample consisted of whole blood, taken in connection with sensitization to the hapten diphenylcyclopropenone (DPC). This sequence was found in a young woman with alopecia areata. Some clones in this sample may be carry-over from other donors' samples. CDR3 nucleotides: TGTGCCAGCAGTTGGAACACCGGGACAGGGTCCTACGAGCAGTACTTC. Translating it yields CASSWNTGTGSYEQYF.